This T cell receptor (beta chain) was recovered during a study of OX40 agonist ivuxolimab in advanced cancers. As for the study in general: An anti-OX40 (CD134) antibody with agonistic activity, ivuxolimab, was administered to patients. In this trial design, patients received ivuxolimab intravenously at 0.01 to 10 mg/kg every 2 weeks. Points from the study as a whole: In a subset of nonresponders, normalized T-cell clonal expansion was also low. Researchers report that CD8+ T cells had, on average, more expanded clones than CD4+.

CDR1 and CDR2 from the germline V gene are LGHNA and YSLEER. CDR3 size: 17 residues. V was shortened by 0 bases and J by 2 bases, with 15 bases between the two germline ends. Measured with immunoSEQ multiplex PCR; TCRdb has only the in-frame clones, and not every one. Of over 65,000 clones in the sample, over 75% were seen once. As to this clone: Antigen unknown.

The receptor was derived from an adult with an advanced solid tumor such as melanoma, head and neck, liver or kidney cancer. The J gene is TRBJ2-3, the V gene TRBV4-3; D might be TRBD1 (6 bases). The sequenced sample was CD4+ or CD8+ T cells sorted from blood, obtained in a trial of the OX40 agonist ivuxolimab. CDR3 sequence reads: CASSQDGGGLSTDTQYF. CDR3 bases: TGCGCCAGCAGCCAAGATGGTGGGGGCTTATCCACAGATACGCAGTATTTT.